This TCR beta chain was captured by sequencing in a study of cytomegalovirus exposure and HLA in healthy donors. The study's findings and limits: Among TCR beta chains of equal frequency, HLA-associated ones were more clonally expanded in a later analysis.

On this clone itself: Its antigen is unidentified.

V lost 0 bases, J lost 1 base, and 15 bases lay in between. CDR1 and CDR2 from the germline V gene are SEHNR and FQNEAQ (reference sequence). This CDR3 is 17 amino acids long. This PCR relied on a set of 60 Vbeta primers and 13 Jbeta primers. Profiling relied on immunoSEQ multiplex PCR, and the TCRdb table lists in-frame clones only, not all of them. Among about 130,000 clones, roughly 81% were seen once, and the ten largest hold about 1%. This clonotype originated in a woman aged 25 to 45 in good health and CMV-seronegative. Sequencing was carried out using PBMCs. The chain is built from TRBV7-9 and TRBJ1-1, with D maybe TRBD1 (6 bases). The CDR3 sequence: CASSLARDTARNTEAFF. CDR3 coding DNA: TGTGCCAGCAGCTTAGCCAGGGACACCGCACGGAACACTGAAGCTTTCTTT. Variable domain in full (rest from reference TRBV7-9 and TRBJ1-1): DTGVSQNPRHKITKRGQNVTFRCDPISEHNRLYWYRQTLGQGPEFLTYFQNEAQLEKSRLLSDRFSAERPKGSFSTLEIQRTEQGDSAMYLCASSLARDTARNTEAFFGQGTRLTVV.